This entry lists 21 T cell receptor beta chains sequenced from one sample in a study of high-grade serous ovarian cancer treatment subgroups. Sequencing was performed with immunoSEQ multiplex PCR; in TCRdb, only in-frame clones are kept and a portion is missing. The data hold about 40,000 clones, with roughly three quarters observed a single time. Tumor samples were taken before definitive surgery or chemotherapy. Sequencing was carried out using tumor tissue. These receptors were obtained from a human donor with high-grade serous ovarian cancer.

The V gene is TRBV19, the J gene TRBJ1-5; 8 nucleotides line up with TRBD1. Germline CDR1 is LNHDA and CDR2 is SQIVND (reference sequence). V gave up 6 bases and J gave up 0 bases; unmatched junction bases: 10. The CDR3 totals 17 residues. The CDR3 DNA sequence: TGTGCCAGTAGGCGCGGACAGGGCCTTCTTAGCAATCAGCCCCAGCATTTT. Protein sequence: CASRRGQGLLSNQPQHF.

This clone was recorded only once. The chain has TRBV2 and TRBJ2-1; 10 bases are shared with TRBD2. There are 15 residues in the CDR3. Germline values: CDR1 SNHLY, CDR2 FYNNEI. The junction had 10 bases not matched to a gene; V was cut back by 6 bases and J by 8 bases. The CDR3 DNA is TGTGCCAGCAGAGATCTAGCGGGAGCGGGGTATGAGCAGTTCTTC. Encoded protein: CASRDLAGAGYEQFF. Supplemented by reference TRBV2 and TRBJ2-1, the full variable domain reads EPEVTQTPSHQVTQMGQEVILRCVPISNHLYFYWYRQILGQKVEFLVSFYNNEISEKSEIFDDQFSVERPDGSNFTLKIRSTKLEDSAMYFCASRDLAGAGYEQFFGPGTRLTVL.

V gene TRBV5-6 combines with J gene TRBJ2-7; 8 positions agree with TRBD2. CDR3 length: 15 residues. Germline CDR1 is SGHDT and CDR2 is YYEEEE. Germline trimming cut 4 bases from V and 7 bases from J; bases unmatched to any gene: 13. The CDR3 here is CASSNRLALLGEQYF. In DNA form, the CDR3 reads TGTGCCAGCAGCAACCGACTAGCGCTCTTGGGGGAGCAGTACTTC.

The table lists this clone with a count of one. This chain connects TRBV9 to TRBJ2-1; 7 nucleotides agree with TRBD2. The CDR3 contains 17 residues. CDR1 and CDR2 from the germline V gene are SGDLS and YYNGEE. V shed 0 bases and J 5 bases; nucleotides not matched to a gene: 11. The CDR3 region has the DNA TGTGCCAGCAGCGTAGAAGGTCTGGGGACTACCAACAATGAGCAGTTCTTC. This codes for CASSVEGLGTTNNEQFF.

CDR3 amino acids: CASSVEADFMNTEAFF. The CDR3, as DNA: TGTGCCAGCAGCGTAGAGGCCGACTTCATGAACACTGAAGCTTTCTTT. V gene TRBV9 combines with J gene TRBJ1-1; no clear D. V was trimmed by 0 bases and J by 0 bases, leaving 12 bases between them. The CDR3 totals 16 residues. Germline values: CDR1 SGDLS, CDR2 YYNGEE.

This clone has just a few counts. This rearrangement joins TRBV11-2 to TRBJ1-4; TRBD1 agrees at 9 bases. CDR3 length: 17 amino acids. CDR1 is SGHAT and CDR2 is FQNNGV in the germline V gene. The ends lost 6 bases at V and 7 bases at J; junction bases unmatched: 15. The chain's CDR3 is CASSARTAGTGSEKLFF. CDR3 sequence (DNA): TGTGCCAGCAGTGCTAGGACGGCGGGGACAGGGTCTGAAAAACTGTTTTTT.

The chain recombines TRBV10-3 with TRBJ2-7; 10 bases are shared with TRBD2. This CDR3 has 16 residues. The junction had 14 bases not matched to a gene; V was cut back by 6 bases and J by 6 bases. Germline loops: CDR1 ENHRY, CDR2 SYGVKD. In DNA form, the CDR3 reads TGTGCCATCAGACTCTGTAAAGCGGGAGGGGGCTGCGAGCAGTACTTC. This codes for CAIRLCKAGGGCEQYF.

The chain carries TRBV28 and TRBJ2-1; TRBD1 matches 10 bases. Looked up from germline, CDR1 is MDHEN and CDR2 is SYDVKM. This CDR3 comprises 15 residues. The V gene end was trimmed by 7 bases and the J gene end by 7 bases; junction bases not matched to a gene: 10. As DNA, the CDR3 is TGTGCCAGCACTCTAGGGACAGGGGTTTGGAATGAGCAGTTCTTC. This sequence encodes CASTLGTGVWNEQFF.

The CDR3 is CATSRTGYGSTEAFF. The CDR3 bases are TGTGCCACCAGCAGGACTGGGTACGGGAGCACTGAAGCTTTCTTT. V is TRBV15 and J is TRBJ1-1; no clear D. The CDR3 runs to 15 residues. Germline V gene data show CDR1 as LNHNV and CDR2 as YYDKDF (reference sequence). The ends were cut back, 3 bases at V and 4 bases at J, with 15 bases in the middle.

CDR3 coding DNA: TGTGCCAGTAGTCTGAGGACCGGGGAGCTGTTTTTT. Translating it yields CASSLRTGELFF. The chain has TRBV19 and TRBJ2-2; unclear D gene. The CDR3 is made up of 12 amino acids. V was clipped by 5 bases and J by 5 bases, with 6 bases between them. Germline V gene sequence: CDR1 LNHDA, CDR2 SQIVND (reference sequence).

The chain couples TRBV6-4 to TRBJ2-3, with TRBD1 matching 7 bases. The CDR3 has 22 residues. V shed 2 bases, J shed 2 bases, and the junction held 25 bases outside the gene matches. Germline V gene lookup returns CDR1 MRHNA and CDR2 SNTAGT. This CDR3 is CASSDRGPLWGSFFSTTDTQYF. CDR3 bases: TGTGCCAGCAGTGACAGGGGGCCCCTCTGGGGGTCCTTTTTTAGTACCACAGATACGCAGTATTTT.

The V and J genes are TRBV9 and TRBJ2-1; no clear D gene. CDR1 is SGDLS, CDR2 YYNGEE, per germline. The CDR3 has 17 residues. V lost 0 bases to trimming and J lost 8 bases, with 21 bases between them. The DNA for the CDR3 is TGTGCCAGCAGCGTAGCCCTCTTGGGATTCGGGCGAGATGAGCAGTTCTTC. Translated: CASSVALLGFGRDEQFF.

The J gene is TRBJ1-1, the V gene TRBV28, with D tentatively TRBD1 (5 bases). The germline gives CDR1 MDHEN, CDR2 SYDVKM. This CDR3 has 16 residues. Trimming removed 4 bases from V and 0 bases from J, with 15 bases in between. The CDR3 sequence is CASSWPRQIMNTEAFF. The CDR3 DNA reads TGTGCCAGCAGTTGGCCCCGACAGATCATGAACACTGAAGCTTTCTTT.

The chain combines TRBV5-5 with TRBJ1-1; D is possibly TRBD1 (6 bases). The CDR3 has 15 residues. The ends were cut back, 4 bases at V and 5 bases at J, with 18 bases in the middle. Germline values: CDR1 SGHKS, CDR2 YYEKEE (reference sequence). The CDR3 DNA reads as TGTGCCAGCAGCCCACCTACAGGGCATGGGACTGAAGCTTTCTTT. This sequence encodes CASSPPTGHGTEAFF.

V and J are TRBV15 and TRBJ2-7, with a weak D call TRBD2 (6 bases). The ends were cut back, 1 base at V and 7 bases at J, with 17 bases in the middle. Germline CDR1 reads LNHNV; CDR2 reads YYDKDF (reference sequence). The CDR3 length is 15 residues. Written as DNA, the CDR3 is TGTGCCACCAGCAGAGGTACTAGCAGAGTAGTGGAGCAGTACTTC. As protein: CATSRGTSRVVEQYF.

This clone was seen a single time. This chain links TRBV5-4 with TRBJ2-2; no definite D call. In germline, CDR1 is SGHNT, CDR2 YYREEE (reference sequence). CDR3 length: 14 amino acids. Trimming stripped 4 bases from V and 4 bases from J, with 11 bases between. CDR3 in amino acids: CASSAAIPTGELFF. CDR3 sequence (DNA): TGTGCCAGCAGCGCCGCTATACCCACCGGGGAGCTGTTTTTT.

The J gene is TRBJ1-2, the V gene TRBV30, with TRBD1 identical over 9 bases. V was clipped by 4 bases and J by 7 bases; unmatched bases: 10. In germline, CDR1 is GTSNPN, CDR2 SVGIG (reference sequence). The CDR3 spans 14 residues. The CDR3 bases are TGTGCCTGGACAGAGACAGGGGGTTATGGTGGCTACACCTTC. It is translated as CAWTETGGYGGYTF.

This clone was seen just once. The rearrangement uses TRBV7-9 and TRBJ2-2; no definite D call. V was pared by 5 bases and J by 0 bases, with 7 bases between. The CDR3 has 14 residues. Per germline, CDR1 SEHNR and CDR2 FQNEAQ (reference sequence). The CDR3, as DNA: TGTGCCAGCAGCACCTTATCGAACACCGGGGAGCTGTTTTTT. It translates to CASSTLSNTGELFF.

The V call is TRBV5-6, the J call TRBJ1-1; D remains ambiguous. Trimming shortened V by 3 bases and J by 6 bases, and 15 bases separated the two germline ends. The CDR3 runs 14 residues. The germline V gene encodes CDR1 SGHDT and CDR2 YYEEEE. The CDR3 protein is CASSSLFPIPEAFF. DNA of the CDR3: TGTGCCAGCAGCTCCCTCTTCCCCATCCCTGAAGCTTTCTTT.

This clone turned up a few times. The CDR3: CASSLGGAGGETQYF. The CDR3 DNA reads as TGTGCCAGCAGCCTAGGGGGGGCTGGCGGGGAGACCCAGTACTTC. The V and J genes are TRBV11-3 and TRBJ2-5, with D perhaps TRBD2 (7 bases). The CDR3 is 15 amino acids. V lost 5 bases to trimming and J lost 5 bases, with 18 bases between them. Germline CDR1 and CDR2: SGHNT and YENEEA.

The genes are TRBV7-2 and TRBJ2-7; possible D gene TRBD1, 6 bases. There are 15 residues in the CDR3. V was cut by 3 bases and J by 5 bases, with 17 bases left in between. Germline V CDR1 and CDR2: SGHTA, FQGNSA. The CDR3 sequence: CASSFTRDPGDEQYF. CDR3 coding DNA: TGTGCCAGCAGCTTTACCCGGGACCCAGGGGACGAGCAGTACTTC.